These 25 T cell receptor beta chains share one sample of origin, sequenced in a study of beta chain features in type 1 diabetes. Whole-study results and caveats: There was a moderate but significant shortening of TCRB CDR3s in all four CD4+ subsets of Type 1 diabetes patients.

Sequenced material consisted of expressed TCRB transcripts (all of the isolated RNA was reverse transcribed). Sequencing was performed with immunoSEQ multiplex PCR; in TCRdb, only in-frame clones are kept and a portion is missing. The sample includes 20,000 to 30,000 clones, 69% of them seen just once. No antigens are known for them. Sequencing was done on a sample of Tregs from blood. These receptors originate from a man between 18 and 29 years old with type 1 diabetes.

The chain carries TRBV28 and TRBJ1-2; the match to TRBD1 covers 9 bases. CDR1 MDHEN and CDR2 SYDVKM come from the germline V gene. The CDR3 has 13 residues. Trimming cost V 4 bases and J 5 bases; bases outside gene matches: 2. DNA of the CDR3: TGTGCCAGCAGTTCCGGACAGGGGTATGGCTACACCTTC. Its protein is CASSSGQGYGYTF.

V is TRBV9 and J is TRBJ2-7; 8 bases match TRBD2. V lost 0 bases and J lost 6; bases outside the gene matches: 5. In germline, CDR1 is SGDLS, CDR2 YYNGEE. This CDR3 is built from 14 residues. Written as DNA, the CDR3 is TGTGCCAGCAGCGTAGGAAGTAGCGGGACCGAGCAGTACTTC. This gives the protein CASSVGSSGTEQYF.

The CDR3 DNA reads TGTGCCAGCAGCCTTTTGGACTACCAAGAGACCCAGTACTTC. It specifies CASSLLDYQETQYF. V is TRBV11-2 and J is TRBJ2-5, with a tentative D call TRBD2 (5 bases). The V end was cut by 5 bases, the J end by 0 bases, with 10 bases between. Germline CDR1 and CDR2: SGHAT and FQNNGV. The CDR3 totals 14 residues.

The chain uses TRBV9 and TRBJ2-1, with 9 bases lining up with TRBD2. Germline CDR1 reads SGDLS; CDR2 reads YYNGEE. V shed 4 bases, J shed 7 bases, and the junction held 12 bases outside the gene matches. The CDR3 has 16 amino acids. The CDR3 coding sequence is TGTGCCAGCAGCCCCGGTGGGACTAGCTTGGTTAATGAGCAGTTCTTC. It is translated as CASSPGGTSLVNEQFF. Looking up the rest from reference TRBV9 and TRBJ2-1 gives the full variable domain: DSGVTQTPKHLITATGQRVTLRCSPRSGDLSVYWYQQSLDQGLQFLIQYYNGEERAKGNILERFSAQQFPDLHSELNLSSLELGDSALYFCASSPGGTSLVNEQFFGPGTRLTVL.

The chain is built from TRBV10-3 and TRBJ1-2; D gene unclear. The CDR3 spans 12 residues. CDR1 is ENHRY and CDR2 is SYGVKD in the germline V gene. V gave up 10 bases and J gave up 4 bases, with 13 bases separating them. The CDR3 DNA is TGTGCCACTCTGACGGCGGGCTATGGCTACACCTTC. Protein product: CATLTAGYGYTF.

The chain is built from TRBV18 and TRBJ2-1; a weak D match, TRBD2 (6 bases). Germline V lookup: CDR1 KGHSH, CDR2 LQKENI. The V gene lost 2 bases and the J gene lost 9 bases, with 11 bases spanning the gap. The CDR3 loop spans 13 amino acids. This CDR3 reads CASSPSGEPEQFF. CDR3 DNA sequence: TGTGCCAGCTCACCATCGGGGGAGCCTGAGCAGTTCTTC.

The J gene is TRBJ1-3, the V gene TRBV10-3; TRBD1 agrees at 7 bases. The length of the CDR3 is 16 residues. Trimming cost V 4 bases and J 0 bases; bases outside gene matches: 6. Germline values: CDR1 ENHRY, CDR2 SYGVKD. The CDR3 loop reads CAISVGTAISGNTIYF. The CDR3 DNA sequence: TGTGCCATCAGTGTCGGGACAGCCATCTCTGGAAACACCATATATTTT.

The table lists this clone with a few counts. The chain is built from TRBV28 and TRBJ1-5; tentative D call: TRBD1 (5 bases). The CDR3 contains 17 residues. Germline CDR1 and CDR2: MDHEN and SYDVKM. V was clipped by 2 bases and J by 0 bases, with 14 bases between them. The CDR3 sequence: CASSLTPHRYSNQPQHF. The CDR3 DNA reads TGTGCCAGCAGTTTAACCCCGCACAGGTATAGCAATCAGCCCCAGCATTTT.

The V gene is TRBV7-2, the J gene TRBJ2-2; 14 nucleotides agree with TRBD2. The CDR3 consists of 18 residues. Germline V gene data show CDR1 as SGHTA and CDR2 as FQGNSA. V lost 4 bases and J lost 2; bases outside the gene matches: 6. DNA of the CDR3: TGTGCCAGCAGCTCAATGGGACTAGCGGGGGCCAACACCGGGGAGCTGTTTTTT. Protein: CASSSMGLAGANTGELFF.

The rearrangement links TRBV28 to TRBJ1-2; possibly TRBD1 for D (5 bases). The CDR3 loop spans 15 amino acids. The V gene's germline CDR1 is MDHEN and CDR2 SYDVKM. V lost 1 base and J lost 8, with 17 bases in between. The CDR3, as DNA: TGTGCCAGCAGTTTATCAGGGACTCCGAGCGGAGGCTACACCTTC. Residues: CASSLSGTPSGGYTF.

The sample holds a few counts of this clone. The genes are TRBV29-1 and TRBJ2-1; 9 bases are shared with TRBD2. The germline V gene encodes CDR1 SQVTM and CDR2 ANQGSEA. The CDR3 extends over 13 amino acids. V dropped 2 bases and J dropped 10; count of bases not matched to a gene: 6. The CDR3 protein is CSVERLLAGEQFF. Written as DNA, the CDR3 is TGCAGCGTTGAAAGGCTACTAGCGGGCGAGCAGTTCTTC.

This clone occurred a few times. J is TRBJ2-3 and V is TRBV7-9; 8 bases align to TRBD2. The germline gives CDR1 SEHNR, CDR2 FQNEAQ (reference sequence). This CDR3 is built from 16 residues. Trimming took 6 bases from V and 0 from J; bases not matched to a gene: 8. The CDR3 coding sequence is TGTGCCAGCAGTGTAGGGACTAGAACTAGCACAGATACGCAGTATTTT. Translation gives CASSVGTRTSTDTQYF.

This chain links TRBV28 with TRBJ2-4; 9 positions match TRBD1. The V gene's germline CDR1 is MDHEN and CDR2 SYDVKM. The CDR3 is made up of 14 amino acids. V gave up 5 bases and J gave up 6 bases; unmatched junction bases: 5. The CDR3 loop is CASSQTGGGNIQYF. The CDR3 DNA is TGTGCCAGCAGTCAAACAGGGGGCGGAAACATTCAGTACTTC.

Details on this clone: Likely a read error: the CDR3 ends without its conserved phenylalanine or tryptophan. The V and J genes are TRBV7-9 and TRBJ1-2; D gene uncertain. The CDR3 runs to 10 residues. V was trimmed by 10 bases and J by 6 bases, leaving 9 bases between them. Germline CDR1 reads SEHNR; CDR2 reads FQNEAQ (reference sequence). In DNA form, the CDR3 reads TGTGCCACACGCGGGAATGGCTACACCCTC. Protein product: CATRGNGYTL.

The J gene is TRBJ1-5, the V gene TRBV6-6, with TRBD1 as a possible D gene (6 bases). This CDR3 region has 15 residues. V lost 4 bases and J 0 bases, leaving 10 bases between the germline ends. CDR1 and CDR2 from the germline V gene are MNHNY and SVGAGI (reference sequence). CDR3 protein: CASSSDSYSNQPQHF. The CDR3 DNA reads TGTGCCAGCAGTTCGGACAGCTATAGCAATCAGCCCCAGCATTTT.

The J gene is TRBJ1-6, the V gene TRBV11-2; D call uncertain. The CDR3 has 15 residues. V dropped 4 bases and J dropped 7 bases, with 14 bases sitting between them. Germline values: CDR1 SGHAT, CDR2 FQNNGV. Here the CDR3 DNA reads TGTGCCAGCAGCTCCCCAGGAGCGGGAAATTCACCCCTCCACTTT. It is translated as CASSSPGAGNSPLHF.

In DNA form, the CDR3 reads TGTGCCAGCATCCGACAGGGGTCAGATACGCAGTATTTT. Encoded protein: CASIRQGSDTQYF. The chain combines TRBV6-5 with TRBJ2-3, with 8 bases fitting TRBD1. Germline V lookup: CDR1 MNHEY, CDR2 SVGAGI. Unmatched junction bases numbered 4, after V lost 7 bases and J lost 4 bases. This CDR3 contains 13 residues.

The gene calls are TRBV27 and TRBJ1-4; D remains ambiguous. The CDR3 covers 14 residues. Germline V CDR1 and CDR2: MNHEY, SMNVEV (reference sequence). V lost 3 bases to trimming and J lost 7 bases, with 12 bases between them. Here the CDR3 DNA reads TGTGCCAGCAGTTTTGGAGGGTACGGTGAAAAACTGTTTTTT. Its translation: CASSFGGYGEKLFF.

The rearrangement joins TRBV2 to TRBJ1-1, with TRBD1 identical over 7 bases. CDR3 length: 13 residues. CDR1 is SNHLY and CDR2 is FYNNEI in the germline V gene. V trimming: 4 bases; J trimming: 5 bases; junction bases outside the gene matches: 4. The CDR3 sequence: CASSGQGGTEAFF. The CDR3 nucleotides are TGTGCCAGCAGTGGACAGGGAGGAACTGAAGCTTTCTTT.

This clone was seen just once. The rearrangement uses TRBV5-1 and TRBJ1-1, with TRBD1 matching over 7 bases. Trimming took 2 bases from V and 1 from J; bases not matched to a gene: 2. There are 14 residues in the CDR3. Germline assignment: CDR1 SGHRS and CDR2 YFSETQ. The CDR3 DNA reads as TGCGCCAGCAGCTTTGGGACAGCGAACACTGAAGCTTTCTTT. This codes for CASSFGTANTEAFF.

This sequence joins TRBV11-2 and TRBJ1-1, with D perhaps TRBD1 (6 bases). This CDR3 region has 13 residues. The germline CDR1 and CDR2 sequences are SGHAT and FQNNGV. V gave up 3 bases and J gave up 7 bases, with 12 bases separating them. This CDR3 reads CASSFGRGNEAFF. CDR3 DNA: TGTGCCAGCAGCTTTGGCAGGGGAAATGAAGCTTTCTTT.

The chain links TRBV15 to TRBJ2-3; D may be TRBD2 (5 bases). Looked up from germline, CDR1 is LNHNV and CDR2 is YYDKDF (reference sequence). The CDR3 consists of 14 residues. The germline V and J ends were trimmed by 3 bases and 6 bases, with 13 bases remaining between them. The CDR3 DNA follows: TGTGCCACCAGCAGCCCGAGGGCCATGGATACGCAGTATTTT. Amino acids: CATSSPRAMDTQYF. The complete variable domain, with remaining parts taken from reference TRBV15 and TRBJ2-3, reads DAMVIQNPRYQVTQFGKPVTLSCSQTLNHNVMYWYQQKSSQAPKLLFHYYDKDFNNEADTPDNFQSRRPNTSFCFLDIRSPGLGDTAMYLCATSSPRAMDTQYFGPGTRLTVL.

This clone was seen a handful of times. The gene calls are TRBV6-5 and TRBJ2-7; D ambiguous. Trimming removed 5 bases at V and 3 bases at J, with 11 bases between. Per the germline V gene, CDR1 is MNHEY and CDR2 is SVGAGI. CDR3 length: 13 residues. CDR3 protein: CASSPPWSYEQYF. The CDR3 region has the DNA TGTGCCAGCAGTCCCCCATGGAGCTACGAGCAGTACTTC.

This chain joins TRBV28 and TRBJ2-7; D may be TRBD2 (6 bases). CDR1 and CDR2 from the germline V gene are MDHEN and SYDVKM. The CDR3 contains 13 residues. The V and J ends lost 7 bases and 4 bases respectively, with 14 bases between them. CDR3 nucleotide sequence: TGTGCCAGCAACGGGGGTGTTTCGTACGAGCAGTACTTC. Translating it yields CASNGGVSYEQYF.

The rearrangement links TRBV5-1 to TRBJ2-7, with D possibly being TRBD2 (6 bases). Germline values: CDR1 SGHRS, CDR2 YFSETQ. The CDR3 has 16 residues. Trimming pared 7 bases from V and 3 bases from J, leaving 23 bases between. The CDR3 DNA follows: TGCGCCAGCGGAGAAAGGGGCGGAGGGAGCTACTACGAGCAGTACTTC. Residues: CASGERGGGSYYEQYF. Based on the CDR3 plus reference TRBV5-1 and TRBJ2-7, the full variable domain is KAGVTQTPRYLIKTRGQQVTLSCSPISGHRSVSWYQQTPGQGLQFLFEYFSETQRNKGNFPGRFSGRQFSNSRSEMNVSTLELGDSALYLCASGERGGGSYYEQYFGPGTRLTVT.